These T cell receptor beta chains were read from a single sample in a study of T-cell reconstitution after alpha-beta-depleted transplantation in children. From the PCR reads, TCRdb called clonotypes with MiXCR, one entry per CDR3 protein. The sample records a few hundred thousand distinct CDR3 sequences, roughly 44% being singletons. Here the sequenced sample was PBMCs, taken before TCRalphabeta/CD19-depleted stem cell transplant. These receptors all stem from a girl under 10 years old with aplastic anemia, due to receive a stem cell transplant. Each CDR3 is given with its conserved first and last residue. D genes are given only for firm matches. Not every row has a clone size; where given, it reads once, few, many or a size class.

CDR3aa	CDR3nt	d_gene	v_gene	j_gene	abundance
CASSFTPGQGGEQYF	TGCGCCAGCAGCTTTACTCCGGGACAGGGGGGCGAGCAGTACTTC	TRBD1	TRBV5-1	TRBJ2-7	many
CSVEDLRIGQGIYGYTF	TGCAGCGTTGAAGATCTTAGGATCGGACAGGGAATATATGGCTACACCTTC	TRBD1	TRBV29-1	TRBJ1-2	many
CASSLKVSQSSYNEQFF	TGCGCCAGCAGCCTTAAAGTCTCCCAGAGCTCCTACAATGAGCAGTTCTTC	.	TRBV4-1	TRBJ2-1	.
CASSLFQRSNEQFF	TGTGCCAGCAGTTTATTCCAGCGGTCCAATGAGCAGTTCTTC	.	TRBV12-3/TRBV12-4	TRBJ2-1	.
CASSLAGAREQFF	TGTGCCAGCAGCTTAGCGGGAGCACGAGAGCAGTTCTTC	.	TRBV7-9	TRBJ2-1	.
CASSPSVRIDTQYF	TGTGCCAGCTCACCTAGCGTCCGTATCGATACGCAGTATTTT	.	TRBV18	TRBJ2-3	few
CASSLGSGGRGQETQYF	TGTGCCAGCAGTTTGGGTTCGGGGGGTCGGGGCCAAGAGACCCAGTACTTC	TRBD2	TRBV12-3/TRBV12-4	TRBJ2-5	.
CASSHPRGVEQYF	TGTGCCAGCAGCCATCCCCGTGGGGTCGAGCAGTACTTC	.	TRBV4-2	TRBJ2-7	.
CSANARAGQPQHF	TGCAGTGCTAACGCCAGGGCCGGACAGCCCCAGCATTTT	.	TRBV20-1	TRBJ1-5	many
CSMAGVGEQFF	TGCAGCATGGCAGGTGTAGGTGAGCAGTTCTTC	.	TRBV29-1	TRBJ2-1	.
CASSLPALATYEQYF	TGTGCCAGCAGTTTACCCGCGCTAGCCACCTACGAGCAGTACTTC	.	TRBV28	TRBJ2-7	few
CASSQGSLQQAKNIQYF	TGCGCCAGCAGCCAAGGTTCACTACAACAGGCCAAAAACATTCAGTACTTC	.	TRBV4-1	TRBJ2-4	.
CASSSAPTAPLRRQYF	TGTGCCAGCAGCTCAGCCCCTACGGCGCCTCTACGTAGGCAGTACTTC	.	TRBV7-2	TRBJ2-7	.
CASSLGGHGNQPQHF	TGTGCCAGCAGCTTAGGGGGACACGGCAATCAGCCCCAGCATTTT	.	TRBV7-3	TRBJ1-5	.
CAISETTNTIYF	TGTGCCATCAGTGAGACTACGAACACCATATATTTT	.	TRBV10-3	TRBJ1-3	.
CASSQDWAGTGGLNSGANVLTF	TGTGCCAGCAGCCAAGACTGGGCCGGAACGGGAGGGCTGAACTCTGGGGCCAACGTCCTGACTTTC	TRBD2	TRBV3-1	TRBJ2-6	many
CASSPSSGEEQYF	TGTGCCAGCAGCCCCAGTAGCGGAGAAGAGCAGTACTTC	.	TRBV4-2	TRBJ2-7	.
CASSSDNTDTQYF	TGTGCCAGCAGCTCGGACAACACAGATACGCAGTATTTT	.	TRBV7-3	TRBJ2-3	few
CASSNSRGYNEQFF	TGTGCCAGCAGCAACTCTAGAGGGTACAATGAGCAGTTCTTC	.	TRBV14	TRBJ2-1	few
CASGIGTYYGYTF	TGCGCCAGCGGCATAGGGACCTACTATGGCTACACCTTC	.	TRBV5-1	TRBJ1-2	.
CASSTDRTSNNEQFF	TGTGCTAGTAGCACCGATCGGACCTCCAACAATGAGCAGTTCTTC	.	TRBV7-7	TRBJ2-1	.
CAISNRTYQPQHF	TGTGCCATCAGTAACAGGACATATCAGCCCCAGCATTTT	.	TRBV10-3	TRBJ1-5	.
CASSLSASGKVFGELFF	TGCGCCAGCAGCTTGTCGGCTAGCGGGAAGGTCTTCGGGGAGCTGTTTTTT	TRBD2	TRBV5-1	TRBJ2-2	.
CASSLTGAGYEQYF	TGTGCCAGCAGTTTAACGGGCGCTGGGTACGAGCAGTACTTC	.	TRBV12-3/TRBV12-4	TRBJ2-7	many
CASSPAIQETQYF	TGCGCCAGCAGCCCCGCGATCCAAGAGACCCAGTACTTC	.	TRBV4-1	TRBJ2-5	many
CASSGLAGGADTQYF	TGCGCCAGCAGCGGACTAGCGGGAGGCGCAGATACGCAGTATTTT	TRBD2	TRBV5-1	TRBJ2-3	many
CASGKHRGALGYTF	TGTGCCAGCGGTAAGCACAGGGGCGCCCTTGGCTACACCTTC	TRBD1	TRBV28	TRBJ1-2	few
CASRDPAGREDTQYF	TGTGCCAGCAGGGACCCAGCGGGCCGCGAGGATACGCAGTATTTT	.	TRBV2	TRBJ2-3	.
CASSPPGKGNYGYTF	TGTGCCAGCAGTCCGCCAGGGAAGGGTAACTATGGCTACACCTTC	.	TRBV12-3/TRBV12-4	TRBJ1-2	few
CASREPGGLGDTQYF	TGTGCCAGCAGGGAACCCGGAGGTCTCGGAGATACGCAGTATTTT	.	TRBV7-3	TRBJ2-3	few
CSAPLDSGLGYTF	TGCAGTGCACCACTTGATTCGGGTTTAGGCTACACCTTC	.	TRBV20-1	TRBJ1-2	.
CASSSWPTDQETQYF	TGTGCCAGCAGTTCCTGGCCGACGGACCAAGAGACCCAGTACTTC	.	TRBV27	TRBJ2-5	few